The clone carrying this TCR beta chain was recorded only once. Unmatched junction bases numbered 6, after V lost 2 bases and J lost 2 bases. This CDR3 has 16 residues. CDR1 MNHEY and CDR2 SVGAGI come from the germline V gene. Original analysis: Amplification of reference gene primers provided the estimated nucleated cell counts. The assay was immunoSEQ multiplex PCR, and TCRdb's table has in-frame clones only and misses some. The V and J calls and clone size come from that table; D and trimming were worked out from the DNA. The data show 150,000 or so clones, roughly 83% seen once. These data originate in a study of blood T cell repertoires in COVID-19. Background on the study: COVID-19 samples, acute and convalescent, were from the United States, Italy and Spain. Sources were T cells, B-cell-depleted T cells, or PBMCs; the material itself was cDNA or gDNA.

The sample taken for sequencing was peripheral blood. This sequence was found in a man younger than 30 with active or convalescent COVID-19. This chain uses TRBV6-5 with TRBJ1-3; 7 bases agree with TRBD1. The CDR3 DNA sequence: TGTGCCAGCAGTTACACCTGGACAGGAGCTGGAAACACCATATATTTT. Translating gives CASSYTWTGAGNTIYF.